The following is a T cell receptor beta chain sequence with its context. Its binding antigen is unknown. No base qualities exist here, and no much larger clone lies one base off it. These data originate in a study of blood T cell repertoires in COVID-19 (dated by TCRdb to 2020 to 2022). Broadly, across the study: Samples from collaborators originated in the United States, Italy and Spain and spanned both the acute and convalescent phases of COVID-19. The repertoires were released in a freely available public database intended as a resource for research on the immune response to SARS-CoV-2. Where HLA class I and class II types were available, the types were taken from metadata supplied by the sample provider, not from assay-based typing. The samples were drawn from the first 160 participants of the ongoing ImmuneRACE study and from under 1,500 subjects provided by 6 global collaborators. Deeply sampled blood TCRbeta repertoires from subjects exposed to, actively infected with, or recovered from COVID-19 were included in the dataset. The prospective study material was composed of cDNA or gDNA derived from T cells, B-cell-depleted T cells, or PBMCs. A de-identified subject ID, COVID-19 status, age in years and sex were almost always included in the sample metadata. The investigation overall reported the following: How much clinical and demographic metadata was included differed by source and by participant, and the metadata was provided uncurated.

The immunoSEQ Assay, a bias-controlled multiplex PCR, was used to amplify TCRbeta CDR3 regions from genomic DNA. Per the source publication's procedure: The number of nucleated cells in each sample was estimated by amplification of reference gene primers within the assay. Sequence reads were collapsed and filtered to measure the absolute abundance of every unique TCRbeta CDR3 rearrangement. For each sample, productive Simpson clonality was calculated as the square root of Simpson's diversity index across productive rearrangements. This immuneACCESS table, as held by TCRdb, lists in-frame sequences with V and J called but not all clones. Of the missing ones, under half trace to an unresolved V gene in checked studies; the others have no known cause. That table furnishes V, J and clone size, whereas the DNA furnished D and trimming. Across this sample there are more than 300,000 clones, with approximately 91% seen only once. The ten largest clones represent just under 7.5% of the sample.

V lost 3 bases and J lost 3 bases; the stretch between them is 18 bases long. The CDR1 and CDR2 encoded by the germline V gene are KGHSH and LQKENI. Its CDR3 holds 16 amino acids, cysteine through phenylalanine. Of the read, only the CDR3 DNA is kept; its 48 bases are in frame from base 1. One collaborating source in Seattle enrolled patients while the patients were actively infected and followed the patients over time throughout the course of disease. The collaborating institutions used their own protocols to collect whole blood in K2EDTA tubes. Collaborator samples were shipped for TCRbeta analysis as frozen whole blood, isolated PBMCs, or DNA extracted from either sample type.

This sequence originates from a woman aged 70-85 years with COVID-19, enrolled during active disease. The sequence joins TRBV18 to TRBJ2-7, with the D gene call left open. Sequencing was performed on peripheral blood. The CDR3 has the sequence CASSPTSVPTLYEQYF. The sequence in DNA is TGTGCCAGCTCACCTACGTCGGTTCCCACCCTCTACGAGCAGTACTTC.